The clone carrying this TCR beta chain counts as medium-sized. No antigen is known for it. Multiplex PCR with 32 V and 13 J primers amplified TCR beta CDR3. TCRdb re-analysed the multiplex PCR reads in MiXCR, keeping a single row per CDR3 protein. The sample has 6,000 to 8,500 distinct CDR3 sequences; 20% to 25% are singletons. The trim removed 5 bases at V and 6 bases at J, leaving 9 bases unmatched. The CDR3 has 14 amino acids. Germline V gives CDR1 MNHNS, CDR2 SASEGT. This entry comes from a study of immune heterogeneity within non-small cell lung tumors. Findings and caveats of the study: A moderate but significant correlation was found, linking local T-cell clonality with local tumor mutational burden (R 0.3 to 0.35).

Bulk tumor genomic DNA, roughly 600 ng per sample, was used as template. Several widely spaced biopsies per primary tumor were taken during surgery. Newly diagnosed with untreated non-small cell lung cancer, the patients underwent curative surgery. It was newly diagnosed non-small cell lung cancer patients having surgery with curative intent who served as donors. The TCR comes from a man in his 60s with non-small cell lung cancer. The material sequenced was lung tumor tissue. The gene calls are TRBV6-1 and TRBJ2-7; 8 bases align to TRBD1. CDR3 region: CASSFGQGAFEQYF. As DNA, the CDR3 is TGTGCCAGCAGTTTCGGGCAGGGGGCATTCGAGCAGTACTTC.